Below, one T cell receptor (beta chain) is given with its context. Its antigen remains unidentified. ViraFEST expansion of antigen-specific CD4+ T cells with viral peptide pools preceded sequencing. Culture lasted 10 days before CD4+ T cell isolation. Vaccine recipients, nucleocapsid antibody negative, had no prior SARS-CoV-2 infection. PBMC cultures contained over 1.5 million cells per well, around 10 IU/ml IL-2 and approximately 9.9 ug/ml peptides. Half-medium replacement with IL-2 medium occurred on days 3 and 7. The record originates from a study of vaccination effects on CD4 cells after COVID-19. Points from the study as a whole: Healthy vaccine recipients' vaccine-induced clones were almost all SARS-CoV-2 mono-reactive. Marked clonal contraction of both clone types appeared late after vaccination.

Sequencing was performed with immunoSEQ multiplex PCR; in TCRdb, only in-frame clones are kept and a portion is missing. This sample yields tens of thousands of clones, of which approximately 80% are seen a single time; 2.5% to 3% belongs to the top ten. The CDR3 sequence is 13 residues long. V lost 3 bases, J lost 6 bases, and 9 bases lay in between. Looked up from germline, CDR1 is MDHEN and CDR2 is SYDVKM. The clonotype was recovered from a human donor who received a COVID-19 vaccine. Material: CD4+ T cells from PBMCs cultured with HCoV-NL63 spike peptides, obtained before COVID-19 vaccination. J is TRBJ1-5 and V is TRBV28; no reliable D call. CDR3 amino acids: CASSLPRGQPQHF. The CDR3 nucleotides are TGTGCCAGCAGTTTGCCCCGGGGTCAGCCCCAGCATTTT.